This T cell receptor beta chain was identified during a study of monozygotic twins with inflammatory bowel disease. To note about this clonotype: Its antigen is still unknown.

Template switching appended UMIs that held a 6-nucleotide sample barcode. Reanalyzing the 5' RACE reads, TCRdb keeps one entry per CDR3 protein, without DNA. The sample's table shows some 160,000 distinct CDR3 sequences. Looked up from germline, CDR1 is SGHRS and CDR2 is YFSETQ. The CDR3 totals 17 residues. Study conclusions and caveats: In these data, no single strong IBD-associated signal or clonotype received support.

Sample: blood. This sequence originates from a human donor with ulcerative colitis or Crohn's disease, or a healthy co-twin of an affected twin (not recorded which). The V call is TRBV5-1, the J call TRBJ2-2; TCRdb outputs TRBD2, but without DNA this stays unchecked. This chain's CDR3 is CASTNTGLVKTPGELFF.